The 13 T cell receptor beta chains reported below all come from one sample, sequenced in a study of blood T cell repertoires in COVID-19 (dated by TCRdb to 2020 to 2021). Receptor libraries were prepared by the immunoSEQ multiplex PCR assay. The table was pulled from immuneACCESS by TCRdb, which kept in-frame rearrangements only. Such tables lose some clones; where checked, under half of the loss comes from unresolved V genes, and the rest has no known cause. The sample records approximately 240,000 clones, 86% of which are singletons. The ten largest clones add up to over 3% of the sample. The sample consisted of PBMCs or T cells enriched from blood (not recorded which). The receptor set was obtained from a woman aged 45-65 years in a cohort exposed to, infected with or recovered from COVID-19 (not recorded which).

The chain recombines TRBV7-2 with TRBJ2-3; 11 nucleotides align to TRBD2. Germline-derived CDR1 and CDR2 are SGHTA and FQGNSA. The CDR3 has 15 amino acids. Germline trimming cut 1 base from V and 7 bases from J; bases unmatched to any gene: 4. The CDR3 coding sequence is TGTGCCAGCAGCTTAGATAGCGGGGGGGCGAATACGCAGTATTTT. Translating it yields CASSLDSGGANTQYF. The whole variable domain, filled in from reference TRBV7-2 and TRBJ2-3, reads GAGVSQSPSNKVTEKGKDVELRCDPISGHTALYWYRQSLGQGLEFLIYFQGNSAPDKSGLPSDRFSAERTGGSVSTLTIQRTQQEDSAVYLCASSLDSGGANTQYFGPGTRLTVL.

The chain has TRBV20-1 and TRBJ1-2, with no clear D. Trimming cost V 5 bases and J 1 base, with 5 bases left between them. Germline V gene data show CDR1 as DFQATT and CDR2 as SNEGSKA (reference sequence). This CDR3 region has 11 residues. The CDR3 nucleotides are TGCAGTGCTTACTTTAACTATGGCTACACCTTC. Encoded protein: CSAYFNYGYTF.

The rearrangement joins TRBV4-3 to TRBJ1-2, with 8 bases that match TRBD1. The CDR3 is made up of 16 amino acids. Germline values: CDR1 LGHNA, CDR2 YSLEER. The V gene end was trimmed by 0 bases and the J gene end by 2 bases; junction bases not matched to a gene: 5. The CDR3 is CASSQDAGGSNYGYTF. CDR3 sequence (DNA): TGCGCCAGCAGCCAAGATGCAGGGGGCTCAAACTATGGCTACACCTTC.

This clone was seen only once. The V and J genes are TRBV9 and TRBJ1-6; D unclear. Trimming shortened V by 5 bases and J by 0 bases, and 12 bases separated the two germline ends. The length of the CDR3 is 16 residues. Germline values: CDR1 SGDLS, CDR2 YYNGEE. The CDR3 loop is CASSTRGSSYNSPLHF. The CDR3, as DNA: TGTGCCAGCAGTACGCGTGGGAGCTCCTATAATTCACCCCTCCACTTT.

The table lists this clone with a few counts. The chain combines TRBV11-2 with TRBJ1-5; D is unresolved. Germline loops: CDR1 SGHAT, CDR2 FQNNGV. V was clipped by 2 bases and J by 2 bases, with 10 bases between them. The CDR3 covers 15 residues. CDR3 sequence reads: CASSLQAARNQPQHF. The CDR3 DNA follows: TGTGCCAGCAGCTTACAGGCAGCACGCAATCAGCCCCAGCATTTT.

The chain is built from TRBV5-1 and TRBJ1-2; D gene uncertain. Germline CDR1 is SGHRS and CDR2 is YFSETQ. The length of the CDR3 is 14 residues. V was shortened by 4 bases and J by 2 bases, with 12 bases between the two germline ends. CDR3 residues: CASSLMSENYGYTF. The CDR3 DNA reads TGCGCCAGCAGCCTGATGTCAGAAAACTATGGCTACACCTTC.

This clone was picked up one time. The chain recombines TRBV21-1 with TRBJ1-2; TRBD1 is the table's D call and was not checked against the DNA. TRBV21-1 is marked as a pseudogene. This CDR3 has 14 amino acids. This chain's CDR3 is CASSINRFNYGYTF. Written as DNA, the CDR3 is TGTGCCAGCAGCATCAACAGGTTTAACTATGGCTACACCTTC.

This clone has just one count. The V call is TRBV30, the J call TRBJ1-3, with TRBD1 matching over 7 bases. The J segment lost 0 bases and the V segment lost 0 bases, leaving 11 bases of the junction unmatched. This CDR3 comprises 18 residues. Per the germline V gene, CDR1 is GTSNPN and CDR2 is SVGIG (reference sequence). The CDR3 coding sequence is TGTGCCTGGAGTGTTAGTCATGGAGGGGGCTACTCTGGAAACACCATATATTTT. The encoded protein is CAWSVSHGGGYSGNTIYF.

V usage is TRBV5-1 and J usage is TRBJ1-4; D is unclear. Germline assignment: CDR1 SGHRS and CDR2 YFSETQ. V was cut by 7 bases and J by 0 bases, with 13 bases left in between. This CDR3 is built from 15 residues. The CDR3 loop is CASSRGDATNEKLFF. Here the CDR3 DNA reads TGCGCCAGCTCTAGAGGCGATGCAACTAATGAAAAACTGTTTTTT.

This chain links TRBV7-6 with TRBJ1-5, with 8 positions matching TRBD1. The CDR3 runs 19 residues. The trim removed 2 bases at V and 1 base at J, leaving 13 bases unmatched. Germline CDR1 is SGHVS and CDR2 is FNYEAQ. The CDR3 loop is CASSLRPGGGRESNQPQHF. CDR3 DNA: TGTGCCAGCAGCTTACGGCCAGGGGGCGGGAGAGAAAGCAATCAGCCCCAGCATTTT. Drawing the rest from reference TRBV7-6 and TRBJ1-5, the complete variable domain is GAGVSQSPRYKVTKRGQDVALRCDPISGHVSLYWYRQALGQGPEFLTYFNYEAQQDKSGLPNDRFSAERPEGSISTLTIQRTEQRDSAMYRCASSLRPGGGRESNQPQHFGDGTRLSIL.

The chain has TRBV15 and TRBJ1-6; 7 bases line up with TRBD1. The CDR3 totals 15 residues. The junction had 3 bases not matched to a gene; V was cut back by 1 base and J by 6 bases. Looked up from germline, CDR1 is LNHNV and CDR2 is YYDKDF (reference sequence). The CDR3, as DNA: TGTGCCACCAGCAGAGCCAGGGACAGTAATTCACCCCTCCACTTT. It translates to CATSRARDSNSPLHF.

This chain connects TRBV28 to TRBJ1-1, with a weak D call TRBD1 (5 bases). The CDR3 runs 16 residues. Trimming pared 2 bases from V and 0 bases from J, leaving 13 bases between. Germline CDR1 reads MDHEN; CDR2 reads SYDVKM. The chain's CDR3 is CASSLGGEYVNTEAFF. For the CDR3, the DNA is TGTGCCAGCAGTTTAGGGGGGGAATACGTGAACACTGAAGCTTTCTTT.

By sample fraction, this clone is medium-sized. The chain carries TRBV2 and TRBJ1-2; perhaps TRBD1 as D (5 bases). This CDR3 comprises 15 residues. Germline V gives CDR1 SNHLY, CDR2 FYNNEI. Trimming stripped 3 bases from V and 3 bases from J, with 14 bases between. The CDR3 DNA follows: TGTGCCAGCAGTGATCAGGGCGGCGCGTACTATGGCTACACCTTC. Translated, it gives CASSDQGGAYYGYTF.